This TCR beta chain originates from a study of read filtering for tumor transcriptome and immune sequencing. The CDR3 has 14 amino acids. Trimming left V 1 base short and J 4 bases short, with 11 bases between. The germline gives CDR1 MDHEN, CDR2 SYDVKM. This library used approximately 390 ng RNA and molecular barcoded adaptors spanning alpha/delta and beta/gamma chains. In TCRdb, the reads were re-called with MiXCR into one record per CDR3 protein. The data show 25,000 or so distinct CDR3 sequences, with under 25% seen just once and 15% to 20% held by the top ten. Details on this clonotype: This may come from a read error, since a much larger clone is one base off.

The V call is TRBV28, the J call TRBJ2-7; D is possibly TRBD1 (5 bases). Sequenced sample: a population of CD138-negative cells sorted from bone marrow. This receptor was identified in a donor aged 40 or older with multiple myeloma. Here the CDR3 DNA reads TGTGCCAGCAGTTTATCCAGGGCTGAATACGAGCAGTACTTC. Amino acids: CASSLSRAEYEQYF.